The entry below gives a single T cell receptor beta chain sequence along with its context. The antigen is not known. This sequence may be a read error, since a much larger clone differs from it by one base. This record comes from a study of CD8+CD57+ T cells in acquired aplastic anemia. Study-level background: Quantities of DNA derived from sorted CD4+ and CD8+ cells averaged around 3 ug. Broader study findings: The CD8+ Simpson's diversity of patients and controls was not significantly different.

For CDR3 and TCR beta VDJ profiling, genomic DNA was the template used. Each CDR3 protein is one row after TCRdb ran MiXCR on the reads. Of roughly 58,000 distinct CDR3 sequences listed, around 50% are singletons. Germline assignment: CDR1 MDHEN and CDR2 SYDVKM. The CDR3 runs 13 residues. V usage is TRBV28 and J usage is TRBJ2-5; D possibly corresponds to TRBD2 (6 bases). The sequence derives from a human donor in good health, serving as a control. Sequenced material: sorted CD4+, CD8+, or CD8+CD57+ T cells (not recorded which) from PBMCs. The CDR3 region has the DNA TGTGCCGGCAGTGTCGCGGGAAGAGAGACCCAGTACTTC. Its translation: CAGSVAGRETQYF.